One and the same sample provided the 18 T cell receptor beta chains below, sequenced in a study of blood T cell repertoires in COVID-19 (dated by TCRdb to 2020 to 2022). Libraries were prepared through the immunoSEQ multiplex PCR assay. In TCRdb, the immuneACCESS table is reduced to in-frame sequences with V and J assigned. These tables do not hold every clone; where another copy was compared, an unresolved V gene accounts for under half, and the others remain unexplained. Counted in this sample were 150,000 to 200,000 clones; about 88% of them appeared once. The ten biggest clones cover under 2% of the sample. The sequencing input was peripheral blood. Receptors were obtained from a man aged 18 to 30 who had recovered from COVID-19.

J is TRBJ1-5 and V is TRBV9; TRBD1 might be the D (6 bases). Between the trimmed V and J ends, which lost 3 bases and 4 bases, there was a span of 11 bases. CDR1 and CDR2 from the germline V gene are SGDLS and YYNGEE. This CDR3 is 14 amino acids long. The CDR3: CASSAGQINQPQHF. In DNA form, the CDR3 reads TGTGCCAGCAGCGCCGGACAGATAAATCAGCCCCAGCATTTT.

This chain joins TRBV9 and TRBJ2-1, with D maybe TRBD1 (6 bases). The CDR3 spans 14 residues. V shed 4 bases and J shed 8 bases, with 16 bases lying between them. CDR1 and CDR2 from the germline V gene are SGDLS and YYNGEE. The chain's CDR3 is CASSRGGGRHEQFF. The CDR3, as DNA: TGTGCCAGCAGCAGAGGTGGGGGCAGGCATGAGCAGTTCTTC.

The chain links TRBV29-1 to TRBJ2-1, with 8 bases identical to TRBD2. Germline lookup yields CDR1 SQVTM and CDR2 ANQGSEA. The CDR3 is 15 amino acids. The junction had 14 bases not matched to a gene; V was cut back by 6 bases and J by 7 bases. The CDR3 is CSVPPGGAQGNEQFF. The CDR3 DNA is TGCAGCGTGCCACCGGGGGGGGCGCAGGGGAATGAGCAGTTCTTC.

V and J are TRBV18 and TRBJ2-1; tentatively, D is TRBD2 (7 bases). V was trimmed by 4 bases and J by 1 base, leaving 14 bases between them. The CDR3 totals 16 residues. Germline-derived CDR1 and CDR2 are KGHSH and LQKENI. The CDR3 protein is CASSLIQGGSYNEQFF. The CDR3 bases are TGTGCCAGCTCACTTATACAGGGAGGGTCCTACAATGAGCAGTTCTTC.

The chain carries TRBV5-4 and TRBJ1-1, with D tentatively TRBD1 (5 bases). The CDR3 runs to 14 residues. The V end lost 1 base, the J end lost 7 bases, and 14 bases lay between the germline ends. Germline CDR1 reads SGHNT; CDR2 reads YYREEE (reference sequence). The CDR3 sequence is CASSLSTVGYEAFF. CDR3 in DNA: TGTGCCAGCAGCTTGTCGACAGTCGGTTATGAAGCTTTCTTT.

This clone has a single count. The chain carries TRBV3-1 (or the pseudogene TRBV3-2) and TRBJ2-1, with TRBD2 matching 7 bases. There are 14 residues in the CDR3. The trim removed 8 bases at V and 7 bases at J, leaving 11 bases unmatched. Germline values: CDR1 LGHDT, CDR2 YNNKEL (reference sequence). The DNA for the CDR3 is TGTGCCAGCCAGCGGGCGGGAGTGGGGAATGAGCAGTTCTTC. Translated: CASQRAGVGNEQFF.

V gene TRBV3-1 (or the pseudogene TRBV3-2) combines with J gene TRBJ1-6; D is unclear. V was clipped by 4 bases and J by 8 bases, with 12 bases between them. Germline values: CDR1 LGHDT, CDR2 YNNKEL (reference sequence). The length of the CDR3 is 14 residues. The CDR3 region has the DNA TGTGCCAGCAGCCGAGACTTTTCGGATTCACCCCTCCACTTT. Its protein product is CASSRDFSDSPLHF.

The chain's CDR3 is CASSPRDSSYEQYF. The CDR3 DNA is TGTGCCAGTAGTCCTCGGGACAGTTCCTACGAGCAGTACTTC. V gene TRBV19 combines with J gene TRBJ2-7; 7 bases are a match to TRBD1. Germline V gene data show CDR1 as LNHDA and CDR2 as SQIVND (reference sequence). V shed 5 bases, J shed 1 base, and the junction held 5 bases outside the gene matches. The CDR3 extends over 14 amino acids.

This sequence joins TRBV7-2 and TRBJ1-5; unclear D gene. This CDR3 has 15 amino acids. V lost 5 bases and J lost 4, with 15 bases in between. Germline assignment: CDR1 SGHTA and CDR2 FQGNSA. CDR3 in DNA: TGTGCCAGCAGCCCAAGGTTGGGCGGGAATCAGCCCCAGCATTTT. Protein: CASSPRLGGNQPQHF. Using reference TRBV7-2 and TRBJ1-5 for the parts outside the CDR3, the full variable domain is GAGVSQSPSNKVTEKGKDVELRCDPISGHTALYWYRQSLGQGLEFLIYFQGNSAPDKSGLPSDRFSAERTGGSVSTLTIQRTQQEDSAVYLCASSPRLGGNQPQHFGDGTRLSIL.

This sequence joins TRBV7-2 and TRBJ1-5; a possible D gene is TRBD1 (5 bases). V shed 2 bases and J shed 0 bases, with 20 bases lying between them. Germline CDR1 is SGHTA and CDR2 is FQGNSA. CDR3 length: 19 amino acids. CDR3 DNA sequence: TGTGCCAGCAGCTTAAATCTACAGGCCGCGTTATATAGCAATCAGCCCCAGCATTTT. Translation gives CASSLNLQAALYSNQPQHF. Complete variable domain (other parts from reference TRBV7-2 and TRBJ1-5): GAGVSQSPSNKVTEKGKDVELRCDPISGHTALYWYRQSLGQGLEFLIYFQGNSAPDKSGLPSDRFSAERTGGSVSTLTIQRTQQEDSAVYLCASSLNLQAALYSNQPQHFGDGTRLSIL.

The chain combines TRBV5-5 with TRBJ2-7; 7 nucleotides align to TRBD2. V shed 4 bases and J 2 bases; nucleotides not matched to a gene: 9. The CDR3 is 15 amino acids. The germline V gene has CDR1 SGHKS and CDR2 YYEKEE (reference sequence). This chain's CDR3 is CASSPPAGVPYEQYF. CDR3 nucleotides: TGTGCCAGCAGCCCCCCGGCGGGAGTCCCCTACGAGCAGTACTTC.

This chain links TRBV20-1 with TRBJ1-5; TRBD1 is a possible D gene (6 bases). Germline V lookup: CDR1 DFQATT, CDR2 SNEGSKA (reference sequence). V lost 3 bases to trimming and J lost 4 bases, with 16 bases between them. The CDR3 has 15 residues. The CDR3 nucleotides are TGCAGTGCTAGTGTACCGGGGGGCAGGAATCAGCCCCAGCATTTT. Protein sequence: CSASVPGGRNQPQHF.

The CDR3 nucleotides are TGTGCCAGCAGTTGGGGCGAGAACACCGGGGAGCTGTTTTTT. It yields the protein CASSWGENTGELFF. The rearrangement uses TRBV6-5 and TRBJ2-2; D perhaps matches TRBD1 (5 bases). The CDR3 totals 14 residues. Trimming removed 4 bases from V and 1 base from J, with 7 bases in between. Germline V gene lookup returns CDR1 MNHEY and CDR2 SVGAGI.

The chain couples TRBV9 to TRBJ2-1; TRBD2 is a possible D gene (6 bases). Trimming shortened V by 0 bases and J by 0 bases, and 16 bases separated the two germline ends. The CDR3 runs to 18 residues. Germline values: CDR1 SGDLS, CDR2 YYNGEE. The CDR3: CASSVGGRSAYSYNEQFF. The CDR3 DNA sequence: TGTGCCAGCAGCGTAGGAGGGAGGAGCGCCTACTCCTACAATGAGCAGTTCTTC.

The chain has TRBV6-2 or TRBV6-3 and TRBJ2-7; 10 nucleotides line up with TRBD1. Germline loops: CDR1 MNHEY, CDR2 SVGEGT. The V gene end was trimmed by 7 bases and the J gene end by 5 bases; junction bases not matched to a gene: 8. This CDR3 contains 14 residues. CDR3 amino acids: CASTPRDRGNEQYF. The CDR3 nucleotides are TGTGCCAGCACCCCCCGGGACAGGGGCAACGAGCAGTACTTC.

This chain uses TRBV28 with TRBJ1-2; D not resolved. The CDR3 is made up of 14 amino acids. Trimming stripped 7 bases from V and 6 bases from J, with 18 bases between. CDR1 and CDR2 from the germline V gene are MDHEN and SYDVKM. The CDR3 loop reads CASTPGYLIHGYTF. The DNA for the CDR3 is TGTGCCAGCACTCCGGGGTATCTTATCCATGGCTACACCTTC.

The chain is built from TRBV5-1 and TRBJ1-1, with D tentatively TRBD1 (5 bases). V lost 10 bases and J lost 1, with 5 bases in between. Per the germline V gene, CDR1 is SGHRS and CDR2 is YFSETQ. This CDR3 contains 10 residues. The CDR3 loop is CAGQNTEAFF. The CDR3 nucleotides are TGCGCCGGACAGAACACTGAAGCTTTCTTT.

This chain connects TRBV19 to TRBJ2-3; 12 bases line up with TRBD2. The CDR3 runs 19 residues. The germline CDR1 and CDR2 sequences are LNHDA and SQIVND (reference sequence). The junction had 10 bases not matched to a gene; V was cut back by 3 bases and J by 0 bases. CDR3 in DNA: TGTGCCAGTAGTATCGGTCTAGCGGGAGGGCCGTCTAGCACAGATACGCAGTATTTT. Protein product: CASSIGLAGGPSSTDTQYF.